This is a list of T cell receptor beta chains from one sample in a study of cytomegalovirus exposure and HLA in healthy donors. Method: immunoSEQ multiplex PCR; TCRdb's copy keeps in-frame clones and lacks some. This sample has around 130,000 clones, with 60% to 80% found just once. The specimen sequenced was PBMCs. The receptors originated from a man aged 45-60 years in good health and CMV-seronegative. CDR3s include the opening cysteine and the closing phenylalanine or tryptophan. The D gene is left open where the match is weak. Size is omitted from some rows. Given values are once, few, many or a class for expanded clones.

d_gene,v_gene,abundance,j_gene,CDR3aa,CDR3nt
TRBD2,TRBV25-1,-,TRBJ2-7,CASSERTGGPGEQYF,TGTGCCAGCAGTGAACGAACGGGAGGGCCTGGGGAGCAGTACTTC
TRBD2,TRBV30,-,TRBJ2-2,CAWDRLAVNTGELFF,TGTGCCTGGGATAGACTAGCGGTGAACACCGGGGAGCTGTTTTTT
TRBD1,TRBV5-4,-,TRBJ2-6,CASSLEVGQGGSGANVLTF,TGTGCCAGCAGCTTGGAAGTGGGACAGGGAGGCTCTGGGGCCAACGTCCTGACTTTC
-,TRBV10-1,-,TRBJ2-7,CASSPTGDYEQYF,TGCGCCAGCAGCCCGACAGGAGACTACGAGCAGTACTTC
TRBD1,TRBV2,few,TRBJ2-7,CASRTTGVEQYF,TGTGCCAGCAGAACGACAGGGGTCGAGCAGTACTTC
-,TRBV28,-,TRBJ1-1,CASSPGGGGRAEAFF,TGTGCCAGCAGTCCGGGGGGGGGCGGCCGCGCTGAAGCTTTCTTT
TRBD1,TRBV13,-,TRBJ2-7,CASSLRDRGKQYF,TGTGCCAGCAGCTTACGGGACAGGGGCAAGCAGTACTTC
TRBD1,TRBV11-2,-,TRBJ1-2,CASSASDRGGYGYTF,TGTGCCAGCAGCGCCTCGGACAGGGGGGGCTATGGCTACACCTTC
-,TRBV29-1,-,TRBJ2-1,CSGRGYNEQFF,TGCAGCGGTCGAGGTTACAATGAGCAGTTCTTC
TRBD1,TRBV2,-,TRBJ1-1,CASSEDRGQNTEAFF,TGTGCCAGCAGTGAAGACAGGGGTCAGAACACTGAAGCTTTCTTT
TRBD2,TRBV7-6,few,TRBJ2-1,CASSLDSGRYNEQFF,TGTGCCAGCAGCTTAGACAGCGGGAGATACAATGAGCAGTTCTTC
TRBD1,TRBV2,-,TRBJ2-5,CASSDRGLETQYF,TGTGCCAGCAGCGACAGGGGGCTGGAGACCCAGTACTTC
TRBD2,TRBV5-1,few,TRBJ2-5,CASSSLSGKQETQYF,TGCGCCAGCAGCTCCCTTAGCGGGAAGCAGGAGACCCAGTACTTC
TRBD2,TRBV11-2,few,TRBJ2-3,CASSLFEGGTSGTDTQYF,TGTGCCAGCAGCTTATTTGAGGGGGGGACTAGCGGGACAGATACGCAGTATTTT
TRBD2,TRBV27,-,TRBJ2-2,CASTGTSGRVNTGELFF,TGTGCCAGCACCGGGACTAGCGGGAGGGTCAACACCGGGGAGCTGTTTTTT
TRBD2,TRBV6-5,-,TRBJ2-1,CASSYSRAGVHEQFF,TGTGCCAGCAGTTACTCAAGGGCGGGAGTCCATGAGCAGTTCTTC
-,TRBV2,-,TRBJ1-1,CASSREMNTEAFF,TGTGCCAGCTCTCGGGAAATGAACACTGAAGCTTTCTTT
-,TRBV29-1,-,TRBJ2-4,CSVGGGRAKNIQYF,TGCAGCGTTGGAGGTGGAAGAGCCAAAAACATTCAGTACTTC
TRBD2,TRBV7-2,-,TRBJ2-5,CASSLLGSSGRTQYF,TGTGCCAGCAGCTTATTAGGGTCTAGCGGGAGGACCCAGTACTTC
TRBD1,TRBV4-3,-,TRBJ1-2,CASSQDLLQGYGYTF,TGCGCCAGCAGCCAAGATCTCCTACAGGGGTACGGCTACACCTTC
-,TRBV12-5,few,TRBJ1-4,CASGLVESAGRLSNEKLFF,TGTGCTAGTGGTTTGGTAGAATCGGCGGGTCGGCTATCTAATGAAAAACTGTTTTTT
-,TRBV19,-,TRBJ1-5,CASSIQGFSNQPQHF,TGTGCCAGTAGTATCCAGGGATTCAGCAATCAGCCCCAGCATTTT
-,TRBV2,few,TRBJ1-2,CASSEGTLTYGYTF,TGTGCCAGCAGTGAAGGGACATTAACATATGGCTACACCTTC
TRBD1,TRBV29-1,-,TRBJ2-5,CSVWTGGKKETQYF,TGCAGCGTTTGGACAGGGGGAAAGAAGGAGACCCAGTACTTC
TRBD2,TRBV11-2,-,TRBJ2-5,CASSQGGSYQETQYF,TGTGCCAGCAGTCAAGGCGGGAGCTACCAAGAGACCCAGTACTTC
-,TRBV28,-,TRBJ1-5,CASSKGGSGQPQHF,TGTGCCAGCAGTAAGGGGGGGAGCGGTCAGCCCCAGCATTTT
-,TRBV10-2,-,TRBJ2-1,CASNRGAWYEQFF,TGCGCCAGCAACCGGGGGGCATGGTATGAGCAGTTCTTC
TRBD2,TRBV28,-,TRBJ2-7,CASSSPVGAGERYEQYF,TGTGCCAGCAGCTCCCCAGTCGGTGCGGGAGAACGTTACGAGCAGTACTTC
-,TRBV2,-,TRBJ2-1,CASLRTLASSSYNEQFF,TGTGCCAGCCTCCGTACTCTCGCATCGAGCTCCTACAATGAGCAGTTCTTC
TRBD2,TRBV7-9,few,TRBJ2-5,CASNPGLAEETQYF,TGTGCCAGCAACCCGGGACTAGCGGAAGAGACCCAGTACTTC
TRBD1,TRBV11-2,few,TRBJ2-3,CASSLQGAIGDTQYF,TGTGCCAGCAGTTTACAGGGGGCGATTGGAGATACGCAGTATTTT
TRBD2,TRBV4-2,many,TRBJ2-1,CASSQISSSGRGEQFF,TGTGCCAGCAGCCAAATCTCGAGTAGCGGGAGGGGTGAGCAGTTCTTC
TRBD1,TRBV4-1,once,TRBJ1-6,CASSEAGQSSYNSPLHF,TGCGCCAGCAGCGAGGCGGGACAGAGCTCCTATAATTCACCCCTCCACTTT
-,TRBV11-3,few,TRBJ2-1,CASSLGGWGRHEQFF,TGTGCCAGCAGCTTAGGAGGGTGGGGGAGGCATGAGCAGTTCTTC
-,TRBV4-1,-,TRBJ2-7,CASSQDPLGTTESEQYF,TGCGCCAGCAGCCAAGATCCTCTAGGGACAACTGAGTCCGAGCAGTACTTC
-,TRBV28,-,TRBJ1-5,CASRGQFNQPQHF,TGTGCCAGCAGGGGGCAGTTTAATCAGCCCCAGCATTTT
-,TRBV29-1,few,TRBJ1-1,CSVDPADTEAFF,TGCAGCGTTGACCCCGCAGACACTGAAGCTTTCTTT
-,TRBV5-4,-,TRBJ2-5,CASSNKRDISETQYF,TGTGCCAGCAGCAACAAACGGGACATTTCAGAGACCCAGTACTTC
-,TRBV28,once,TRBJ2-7,CASSPGSRPYEQYF,TGTGCCAGCAGTCCCGGGAGCCGCCCCTACGAGCAGTACTTC
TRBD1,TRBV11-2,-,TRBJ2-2,CASISDRANTGELFF,TGTGCCAGCATCTCGGACAGGGCGAACACCGGGGAGCTGTTTTTT